This TCR beta chain was retrieved from a study of shared clonotypes between healthy human individuals. Study results and caveats: Depth of sequencing was expected to influence donor clonotype sharing.

Of note for this clone: No antigen is known for it.

Germline-derived CDR1 and CDR2 are SGHVS and FQNEAQ. The CDR3 is made up of 15 amino acids. The V gene lost 5 bases and the J gene lost 1 base, with 13 bases spanning the gap. Generated by immunoSEQ multiplex PCR, the TCRdb table keeps only in-frame clones and is missing some. Of 98,000 or so clones detected, around 68% appear once; the ten largest clones hold around 24%. Each donor was a Caucasian adult residing in Nashville, Tennessee. The V gene is TRBV7-8, the J gene TRBJ2-3; D gene ambiguous. The sequence came from a woman aged 30 to 39 in good health. The sequenced sample consisted of memory CD8+ T cells sorted from blood. Sample subset: CD45RO+ cells pooled with CCR7-negative TemRA cells. CDR3 sequence: CASSPDFSGTDTQYF. CDR3 bases: TGTGCCAGCAGCCCAGACTTCAGCGGCACAGATACGCAGTATTTT. Together with reference TRBV7-8 and TRBJ2-3, the CDR3 gives the full variable domain: GAGVSQSPRYKVAKRGQDVALRCDPISGHVSLFWYQQALGQGPEFLTYFQNEAQLDKSGLPSDRFFAERPEGSVSTLKIQRTQQEDSAVYLCASSPDFSGTDTQYFGPGTRLTVL.